A single sample gave rise to the 8 T cell receptor beta chains below, sequenced in a study of CD8 T cells in Susac syndrome. RNA was extracted with the RNeasy kit, and a quantity of 0.5 to 1 ug was reverse transcribed using random hexamers. Using its own MiXCR run on the immunoSEQ multiplex PCR reads, TCRdb lists one record per CDR3 protein. The sample yields 90,000 to 110,000 distinct CDR3 sequences, about 96% seen once. Sample: CD4+ T cells from PBMCs. All receptors come from a human donor in good health.

This rearrangement joins TRBV7-9 to TRBJ1-2; D is unclear. Trimming removed 1 base at V and 4 bases at J, with 4 bases between. The CDR3 has 12 amino acids. CDR1 and CDR2 from the germline V gene are SEHNR and FQNEAQ (reference sequence). CDR3 sequence: CASSLVAYGYTF. Here the CDR3 DNA reads TGTGCCAGCAGCTTAGTCGCCTATGGCTACACCTTC.

The chain employs TRBV29-1 and TRBJ2-7; TRBD2 matches at 8 bases. CDR1 SQVTM and CDR2 ANQGSEA come from the germline V gene. The CDR3 has 14 residues. Trimming at V came to 4 bases and at J to 7 bases, leaving 12 bases not matched to a gene. Written as DNA, the CDR3 is TGCAGCGTTGGGCCGGGAGGGCCGAAGAAAGAGCAGTACTTC. Amino acid sequence: CSVGPGGPKKEQYF.

The table lists this clonotype with a count of one. The chain joins TRBV29-1 to TRBJ2-5; the D gene could be TRBD1 or TRBD2 (6 bases each). The V and J ends lost 4 bases and 5 bases respectively, with 14 bases between them. CDR3 length: 13 residues. Germline values: CDR1 SQVTM, CDR2 ANQGSEA. The chain's CDR3 is CSVAGGEGETQYF. CDR3 nucleotides: TGCAGCGTTGCCGGGGGCGAAGGGGAGACCCAGTACTTC.

This chain links TRBV7-9 with TRBJ1-1; D is ambiguous. Per germline, CDR1 SEHNR and CDR2 FQNEAQ (reference sequence). Trimming left V 5 bases short and J 7 bases short, with 11 bases between. CDR3 size: 12 residues. The CDR3 nucleotides read TGTGCCAGCAGCGCAATGGAAGGTGAAGCTTTCTTT. Its translation: CASSAMEGEAFF.

V and J are TRBV28 and TRBJ1-5; the D gene is possibly TRBD1 (6 bases). Germline values: CDR1 MDHEN, CDR2 SYDVKM. V lost 5 bases to trimming and J lost 0 bases, with 11 bases between them. CDR3 length equals 15 residues. CDR3 protein: CASSRPTGSNQPQHF. Here the CDR3 DNA reads TGTGCCAGCAGTCGGCCGACAGGTAGCAATCAGCCCCAGCATTTT.

This clonotype was seen only once. CDR3 loop: CSARAYRLKNTEAFF. The CDR3 DNA reads as TGCAGTGCTAGAGCCTACAGGTTAAAGAACACTGAAGCTTTCTTT. The chain combines TRBV20-1 with TRBJ1-1, with D perhaps TRBD1 (5 bases). This CDR3 region has 15 residues. V was shortened by 1 base and J by 1 base, with 13 bases between the two germline ends. CDR1 and CDR2 from the germline V gene are DFQATT and SNEGSKA (reference sequence).

The chain links TRBV7-2 to TRBJ1-4; TRBD1 agrees at 7 bases. The germline V gene has CDR1 SGHTA and CDR2 FQGNSA. With 4 bases clipped from V and 12 bases from J, the junction kept 8 bases outside the gene matches. The CDR3 loop spans 13 amino acids. CDR3 region: CASSWEQGRELFF. The CDR3 DNA reads as TGTGCCAGCAGCTGGGAACAGGGGAGGGAACTGTTTTTT.

The rearrangement joins TRBV28 to TRBJ1-5; 9 bases align to TRBD1. The CDR3 has 12 residues. V dropped 8 bases and J dropped 9; count of bases not matched to a gene: 5. The germline gives CDR1 MDHEN, CDR2 SYDVKM. Here the CDR3 reads CASGGDRAPQHF. For the CDR3, the DNA is TGTGCCAGCGGGGGGGACAGGGCGCCCCAGCATTTT.